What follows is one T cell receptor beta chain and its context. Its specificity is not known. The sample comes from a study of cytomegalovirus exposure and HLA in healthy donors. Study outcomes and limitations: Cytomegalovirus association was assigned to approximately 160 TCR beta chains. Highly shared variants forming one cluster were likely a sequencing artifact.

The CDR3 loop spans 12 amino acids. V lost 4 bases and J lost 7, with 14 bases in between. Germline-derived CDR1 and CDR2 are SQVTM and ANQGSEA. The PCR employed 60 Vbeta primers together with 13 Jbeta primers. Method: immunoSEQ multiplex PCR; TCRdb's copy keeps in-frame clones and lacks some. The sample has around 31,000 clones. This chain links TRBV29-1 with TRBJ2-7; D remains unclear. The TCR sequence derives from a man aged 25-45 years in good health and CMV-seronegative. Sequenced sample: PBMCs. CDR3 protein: CSVVYGFGEQYF. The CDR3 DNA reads TGCAGCGTTGTGTACGGGTTTGGGGAGCAGTACTTC.